This T cell receptor beta chain was profiled in a study of identical twins. Comment on this clonotype: Its target is not known.

The study, taken as a whole, reports: Within cord blood, abundant beta clonotypes carried fewer insertions, but memory repertoires showed no such trend. When twins shared out-of-frame alpha sequences, those sequences had excess low generation probability.

CDR3 length: 12 amino acids. Germline V gene data show CDR1 as DFQATT and CDR2 as SNEGSKA (reference sequence). Deletions cut 8 bases from V and 2 bases from J, with 12 bases between. TCRdb itself ran the 5' RACE reads through MiXCR, one entry per CDR3 protein. The table includes 400,000 to 550,000 distinct CDR3 sequences, 20% to 25% detected once. The data were also submitted as part of a second study, on T cells expressing NK-cell markers. From that paper: Among CD8+ T cells from 5 to 7 donors, dominant NKG2C+ clonotypes accounted for about 1.0-7.0%. Four donors' CD3+CD56-NKG2C+ cells were dominated by the same clonotypes.

The material sequenced was CD4+ T cells sorted from blood. The V call is TRBV20-1, the J call TRBJ1-2, with D unresolved. This TCR came from a woman younger than 35 in good health. The CDR3 sequence: CSSSQSNYGYTF. CDR3 DNA: TGCAGTTCCTCCCAATCCAACTATGGCTACACCTTC.